This T cell receptor (beta chain) was obtained from a study of blood T cell repertoires in COVID-19. Study background: Collection of acute and convalescent COVID-19 samples took place in the United States, Italy and Spain. PBMCs, B-cell-depleted T cells, or T cells were the source of the cDNA or gDNA that made up the material.

Original analysis: Using reference gene primer amplification, nucleated cell counts were estimated. Using immunoSEQ multiplex PCR, the repertoire was profiled, and TCRdb retains in-frame clones only, with some absent. V and J calls plus clone size are reproduced from that table; the DNA served to infer D and trimming. Seen here are roughly 190,000 clones, around 94% observed once, and the top ten hold around 0.8%. One Seattle source followed patients from active infection through their disease course. This clone has just one count. The germline V gene encodes CDR1 SEHNR and CDR2 FQNEAQ (reference sequence). The CDR3 is 15 residues long. V dropped 3 bases and J dropped 5; count of bases not matched to a gene: 6.

The TCR comes from a man aged 25 to 40 with COVID-19, enrolled during active disease. The chain has TRBV7-9 and TRBJ1-5; TRBD1 matches at 8 bases. Sequenced material: peripheral blood. CDR3 residues: CASSLAGGSHQPQHF. The CDR3 DNA is TGTGCCAGCAGCTTGGCAGGGGGCTCTCATCAGCCCCAGCATTTT.